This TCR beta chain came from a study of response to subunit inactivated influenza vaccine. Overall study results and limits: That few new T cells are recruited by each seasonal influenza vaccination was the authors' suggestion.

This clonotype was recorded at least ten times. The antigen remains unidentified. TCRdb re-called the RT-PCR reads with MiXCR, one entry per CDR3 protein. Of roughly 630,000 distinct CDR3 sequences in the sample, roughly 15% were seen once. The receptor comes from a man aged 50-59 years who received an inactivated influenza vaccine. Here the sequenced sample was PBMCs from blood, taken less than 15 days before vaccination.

CDR3: CASRLGGLNTGELFF. The CDR3 nucleotides read TGTGCCAGCAGATTAGGGGGGTTGAACACCGGGGAGCTGTTTTTT. The J gene is TRBJ2-2, the V gene TRBV27; D may correspond to TRBD1 or TRBD2 (6 bases each). The V gene lost 6 bases and the J gene lost 1 base, with 12 bases spanning the gap. CDR1 is MNHEY and CDR2 is SMNVEV in the germline V gene (reference sequence). This CDR3 comprises 15 residues.